This note documents a single T cell receptor (beta chain) sequence. What it binds is not known. The source of the sample is a study of T-cell memory formation after mild COVID-19. Study results and limitations: Clonal second-wave expansions that peaked on day 37 had unconfirmed SARS-CoV-2 specificity.

The 5'RACE method, run with constant-segment primers, produced TCR alpha and TCR beta cDNA libraries (carrying sample barcodes and UMIs). TCRdb redid the calling of the 5' RACE reads with MiXCR, one entry per CDR3 protein. The table has some 320,000 distinct CDR3 sequences, around 15% seen once; the top ten hold about a fifth. The CDR3 is 13 amino acids. Germline CDR1 SQVTM, CDR2 ANQGSEA. With 4 bases removed from V and 4 bases from J, the gap between germline ends came to 14 bases. The material sequenced was PBMCs or a T cell subset sorted from them (not recorded which). This clonotype was obtained from a man younger than 35 who had mild COVID-19 (a few samples of this study predate the infection). Cell type and time point are not known. The gene calls are TRBV29-1 and TRBJ2-7; no reliable D call. The CDR3 DNA sequence: TGCAGCGTTGGTTCTGGTCTTGGATACGAGCAGTACGTC. Protein: CSVGSGLGYEQYV.